This entry is about one T cell receptor beta chain. Its antigen is still unknown. The CDR3 covers 16 residues. Trimming took 1 base from V and 4 from J; bases not matched to a gene: 7. Per germline, CDR1 LNHNV and CDR2 YYDKDF (reference sequence). The data were taken from a study of shared clonotypes between healthy human individuals. This table comes from immunoSEQ multiplex PCR, and its TCRdb copy is limited to in-frame clones, with some not included. The table lists more than 2 million clones, roughly 93% of them singletons, with roughly 1.7% in the top ten. Terminally differentiated effector memory CD45RA+ cells were excluded from the naive CD8 cells, which were CD45RO-negative and positively selected for CCR7. Whole-study findings and limits: Among non-shared clonotypes, generation probabilities were lower than among those shared by all four donors. Clonotype sharing among donors likely depends on sequencing depth. Estimated richness was generally greater in naive than memory subsets.

Sequenced material: naive CD8+ T cells from PBMCs. This receptor was identified in a man younger than 35 in good health. Some clones in this sample may be carry-over from other donors' samples. V is TRBV15 and J is TRBJ2-3; TRBD2 agrees at 8 bases. The chain's CDR3 is CATSRVRPAGADTQYF. The CDR3 DNA sequence: TGTGCCACCAGCAGAGTTCGACCAGCGGGAGCAGATACGCAGTATTTT. The full variable domain, in which reference TRBV15 and TRBJ2-3 provide the parts outside the CDR3, is DAMVIQNPRYQVTQFGKPVTLSCSQTLNHNVMYWYQQKSSQAPKLLFHYYDKDFNNEADTPDNFQSRRPNTSFCFLDIRSPGLGDTAMYLCATSRVRPAGADTQYFGPGTRLTVL.